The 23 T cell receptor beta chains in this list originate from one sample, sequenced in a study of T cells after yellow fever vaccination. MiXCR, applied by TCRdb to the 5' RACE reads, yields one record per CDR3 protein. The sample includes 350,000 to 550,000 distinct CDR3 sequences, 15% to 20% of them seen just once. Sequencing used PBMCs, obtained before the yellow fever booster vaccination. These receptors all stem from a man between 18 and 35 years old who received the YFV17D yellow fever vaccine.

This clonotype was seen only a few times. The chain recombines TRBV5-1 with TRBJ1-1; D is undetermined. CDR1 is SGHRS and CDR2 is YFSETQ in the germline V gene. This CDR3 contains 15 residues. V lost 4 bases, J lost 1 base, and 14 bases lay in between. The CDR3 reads CASSGPGTGNTEAFF. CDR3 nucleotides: TGCGCCAGCAGCGGTCCGGGAACCGGGAACACTGAAGCTTTCTTT.

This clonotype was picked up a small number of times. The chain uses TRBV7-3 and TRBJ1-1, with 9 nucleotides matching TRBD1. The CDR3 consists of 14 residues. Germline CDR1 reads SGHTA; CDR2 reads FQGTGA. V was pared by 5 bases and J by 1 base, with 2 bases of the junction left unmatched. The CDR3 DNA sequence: TGTGCCAGCAGCGAACAGGGGGCGAACACTGAAGCTTTCTTT. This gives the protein CASSEQGANTEAFF.

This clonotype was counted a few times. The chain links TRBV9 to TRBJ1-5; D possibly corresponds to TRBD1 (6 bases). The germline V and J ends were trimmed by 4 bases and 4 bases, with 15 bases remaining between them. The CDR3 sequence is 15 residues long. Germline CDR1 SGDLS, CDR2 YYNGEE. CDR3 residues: CASSTLGGVNQPQHF. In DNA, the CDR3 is TGTGCCAGCAGCACCCTAGGGGGGGTTAATCAGCCCCAGCATTTT.

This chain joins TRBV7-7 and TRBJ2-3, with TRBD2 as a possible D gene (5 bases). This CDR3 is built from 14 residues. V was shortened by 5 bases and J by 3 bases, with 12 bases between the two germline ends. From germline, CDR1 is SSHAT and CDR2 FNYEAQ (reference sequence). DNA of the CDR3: TGTGCCAGCAGCCCCCGACTACAGACAGATACGCAGTATTTT. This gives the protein CASSPRLQTDTQYF.

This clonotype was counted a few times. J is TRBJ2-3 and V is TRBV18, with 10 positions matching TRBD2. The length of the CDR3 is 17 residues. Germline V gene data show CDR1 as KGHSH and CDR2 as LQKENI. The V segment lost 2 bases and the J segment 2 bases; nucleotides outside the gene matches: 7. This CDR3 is CASSPTLAGANTDTQYF. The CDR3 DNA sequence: TGTGCCAGCTCACCAACGCTAGCGGGGGCCAACACAGATACGCAGTATTTT.

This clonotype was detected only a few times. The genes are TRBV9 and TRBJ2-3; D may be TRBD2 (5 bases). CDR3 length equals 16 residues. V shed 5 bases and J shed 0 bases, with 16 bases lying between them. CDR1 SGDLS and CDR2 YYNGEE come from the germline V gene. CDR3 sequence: CASSPFWGASTDTQYF. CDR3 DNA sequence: TGTGCCAGCAGTCCCTTTTGGGGAGCTAGCACAGATACGCAGTATTTT.

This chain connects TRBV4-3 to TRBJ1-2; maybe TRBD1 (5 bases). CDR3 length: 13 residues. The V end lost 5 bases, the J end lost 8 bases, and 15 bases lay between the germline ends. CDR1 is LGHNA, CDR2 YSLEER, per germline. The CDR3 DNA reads TGCGCCAGCAGCTGGGACTTGTTTAAGGGCTACACCTTC. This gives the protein CASSWDLFKGYTF.

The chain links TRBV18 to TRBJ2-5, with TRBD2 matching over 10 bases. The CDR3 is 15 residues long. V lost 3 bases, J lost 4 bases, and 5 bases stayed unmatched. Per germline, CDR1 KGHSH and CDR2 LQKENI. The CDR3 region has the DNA TGTGCCAGCTCACCCCCGGGACTAGCGAGAGAGACCCAGTACTTC. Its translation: CASSPPGLARETQYF.

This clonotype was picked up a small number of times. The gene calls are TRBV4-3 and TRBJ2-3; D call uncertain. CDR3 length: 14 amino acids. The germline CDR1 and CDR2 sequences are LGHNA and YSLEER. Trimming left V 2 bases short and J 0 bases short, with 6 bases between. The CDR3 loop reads CASSQQTSTDTQYF. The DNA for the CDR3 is TGCGCCAGCAGCCAACAAACTAGCACAGATACGCAGTATTTT.

The CDR3 here is CASSLGGHRGDTQYF. The CDR3 DNA reads TGTGCCAGCAGTTTAGGGGGGCACCGGGGAGATACGCAGTATTTT. This chain links TRBV27 with TRBJ2-3; tentatively, D is TRBD1 or TRBD2 (6 bases each). The CDR3 is 15 amino acids. Trimming took off 2 bases at V and 5 bases at J, with 14 bases between the two ends. Looked up from germline, CDR1 is MNHEY and CDR2 is SMNVEV (reference sequence).

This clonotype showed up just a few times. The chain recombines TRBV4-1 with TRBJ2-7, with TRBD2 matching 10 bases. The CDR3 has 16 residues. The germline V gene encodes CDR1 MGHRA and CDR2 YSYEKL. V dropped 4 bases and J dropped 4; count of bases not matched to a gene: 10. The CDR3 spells CASSRSGGTNNYEQYF. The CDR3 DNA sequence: TGCGCCAGCAGCCGTAGCGGGGGGACAAACAATTACGAGCAGTACTTC.

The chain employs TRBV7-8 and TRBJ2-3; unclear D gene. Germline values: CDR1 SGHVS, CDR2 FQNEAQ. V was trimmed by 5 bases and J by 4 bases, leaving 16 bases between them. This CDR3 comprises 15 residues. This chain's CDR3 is CASSALGYGPDTQYF. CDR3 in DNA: TGTGCCAGCAGCGCCCTCGGGTACGGGCCAGATACGCAGTATTTT.

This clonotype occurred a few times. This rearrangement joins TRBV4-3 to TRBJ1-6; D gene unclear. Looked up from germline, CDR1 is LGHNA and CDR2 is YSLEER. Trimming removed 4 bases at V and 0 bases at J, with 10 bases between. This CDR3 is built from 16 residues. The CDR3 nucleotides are TGCGCCAGCAGCCGTAAGGCGTCCTCCTATAATTCACCCCTCCACTTT. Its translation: CASSRKASSYNSPLHF.

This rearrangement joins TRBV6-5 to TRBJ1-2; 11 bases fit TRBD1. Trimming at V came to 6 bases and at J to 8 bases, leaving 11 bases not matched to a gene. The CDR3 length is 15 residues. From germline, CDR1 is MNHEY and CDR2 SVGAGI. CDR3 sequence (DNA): TGTGCCAGCAGCGCCACACCGGGACAGGGGGTCGGCTACACCTTC. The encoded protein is CASSATPGQGVGYTF.

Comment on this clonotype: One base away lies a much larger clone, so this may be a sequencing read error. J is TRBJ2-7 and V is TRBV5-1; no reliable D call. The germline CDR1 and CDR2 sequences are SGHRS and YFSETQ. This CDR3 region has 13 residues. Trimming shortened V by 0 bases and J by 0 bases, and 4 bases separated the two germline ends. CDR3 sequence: CASSLESSYEQYF. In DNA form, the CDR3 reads TGCGCCAGCAGCTTGGAGAGCTCCTACGAGCAGTACTTC.

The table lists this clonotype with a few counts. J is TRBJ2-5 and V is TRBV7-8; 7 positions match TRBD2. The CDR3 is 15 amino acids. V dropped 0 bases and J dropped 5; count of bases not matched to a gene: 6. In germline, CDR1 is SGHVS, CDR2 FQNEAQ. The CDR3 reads CASSLAGGERETQYF. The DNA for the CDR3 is TGTGCCAGCAGCTTAGCGGGGGGGGAAAGGGAGACCCAGTACTTC. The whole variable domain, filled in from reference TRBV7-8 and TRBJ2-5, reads GAGVSQSPRYKVAKRGQDVALRCDPISGHVSLFWYQQALGQGPEFLTYFQNEAQLDKSGLPSDRFFAERPEGSVSTLKIQRTQQEDSAVYLCASSLAGGERETQYFGPGTRLLVL.

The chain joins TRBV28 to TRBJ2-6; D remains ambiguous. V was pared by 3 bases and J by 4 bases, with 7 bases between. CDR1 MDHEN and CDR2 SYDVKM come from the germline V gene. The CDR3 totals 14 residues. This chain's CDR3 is CASSFLLGANVLTF. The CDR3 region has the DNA TGTGCCAGCAGTTTCCTCCTGGGGGCCAACGTCCTGACTTTC.

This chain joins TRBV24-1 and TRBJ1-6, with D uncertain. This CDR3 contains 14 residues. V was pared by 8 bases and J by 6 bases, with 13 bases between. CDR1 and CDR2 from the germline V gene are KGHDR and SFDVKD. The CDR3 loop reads CATMRPWGNSPLHF. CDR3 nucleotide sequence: TGTGCCACCATGAGGCCATGGGGTAATTCACCCCTCCACTTT.

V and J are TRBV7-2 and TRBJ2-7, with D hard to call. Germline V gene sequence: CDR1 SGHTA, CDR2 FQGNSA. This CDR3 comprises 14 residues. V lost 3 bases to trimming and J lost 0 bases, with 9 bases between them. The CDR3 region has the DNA TGTGCCAGCAGCTTTTCAAGGAGCTCCTACGAGCAGTACTTC. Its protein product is CASSFSRSSYEQYF.

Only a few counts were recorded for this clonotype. CDR3 DNA sequence: TGCAGTGCCCAAGCTCCAAATTCACCCCTCCACTTT. Its protein product is CSAQAPNSPLHF. V is TRBV20-1 and J is TRBJ1-6; D not resolved. Trimming took off 6 bases at V and 7 bases at J, with 10 bases between the two ends. This CDR3 contains 12 residues. Per germline, CDR1 DFQATT and CDR2 SNEGSKA (reference sequence).

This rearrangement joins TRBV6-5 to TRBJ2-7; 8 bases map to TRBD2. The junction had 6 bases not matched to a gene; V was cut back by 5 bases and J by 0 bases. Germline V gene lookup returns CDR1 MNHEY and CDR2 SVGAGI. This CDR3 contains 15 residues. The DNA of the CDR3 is TGTGCCAGCAGTCCGAAACTAGCGGACTCCTACGAGCAGTACTTC. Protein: CASSPKLADSYEQYF.

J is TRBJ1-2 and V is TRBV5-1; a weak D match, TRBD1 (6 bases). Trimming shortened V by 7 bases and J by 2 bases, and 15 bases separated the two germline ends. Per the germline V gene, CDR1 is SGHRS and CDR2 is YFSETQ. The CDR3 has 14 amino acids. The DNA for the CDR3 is TGCGCCAGCGGCTCGGGGGGGGCAAACTATGGCTACACCTTC. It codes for CASGSGGANYGYTF.

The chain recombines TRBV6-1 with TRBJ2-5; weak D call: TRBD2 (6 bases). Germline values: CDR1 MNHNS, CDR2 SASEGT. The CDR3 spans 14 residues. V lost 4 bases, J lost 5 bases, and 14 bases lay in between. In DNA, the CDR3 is TGTGCCAGCAGTGGACTAGTGGCGGGGGAGACCCAGTACTTC. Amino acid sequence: CASSGLVAGETQYF.